A single sample is the source of the 7 T cell receptor beta chains below, sequenced in a study of identifying expanded T cells in peripheral blood. The repertoire was sequenced with immunoSEQ multiplex PCR; TCRdb's copy has only in-frame clones and lacks some. The sample holds some 72,000 clones; about 90% are singletons and the top ten take about 3.3%. The specimen sequenced was blood. The origin of the receptors is a person aged 18 to 70 in good health.

This clone was seen once. The chain employs TRBV7-2 and TRBJ2-3; 9 nucleotides align to TRBD2. With V trimmed by 3 bases and J by 9 bases, 4 bases remained unmatched. CDR3 length: 13 amino acids. In germline, CDR1 is SGHTA, CDR2 FQGNSA. CDR3 sequence (DNA): TGTGCCAGCAGCTTGCTAGCGGGGCGCACGCAGTATTTT. Translation: CASSLLAGRTQYF.

The chain uses TRBV29-1 and TRBJ2-7; 7 bases align to TRBD1. Unmatched junction bases numbered 15, after V lost 6 bases and J lost 4 bases. Germline CDR1 and CDR2: SQVTM and ANQGSEA. The CDR3 consists of 15 residues. CDR3: CSVQTGAAREYEQYF. As DNA, the CDR3 is TGCAGCGTCCAAACAGGGGCGGCCCGTGAGTACGAGCAGTACTTC.

The chain links TRBV11-2 to TRBJ1-6; D is unresolved. CDR1 and CDR2 (germline): SGHAT, FQNNGV. Trimming stripped 3 bases from V and 9 bases from J, with 12 bases between. The CDR3 runs 14 residues. CDR3 amino acids: CASSFEGRSSPLHF. Written as DNA, the CDR3 is TGTGCCAGCAGCTTCGAGGGTCGGAGTTCACCCCTCCACTTT.

J is TRBJ2-1 and V is TRBV10-2; D ambiguous. Germline V CDR1 and CDR2: WSHSY, SAAADI. CDR3 length: 11 amino acids. V shed 3 bases and J shed 4 bases, with 1 base lying between them. For the CDR3, the DNA is TGCGCCAGCAGTGAATACAATGAGCAGTTCTTC. It specifies CASSEYNEQFF.

The rearrangement uses TRBV29-1 and TRBJ2-3; 8 nucleotides line up with TRBD2. The CDR3 runs 15 residues. Germline loops: CDR1 SQVTM, CDR2 ANQGSEA. J lost 3 bases, V lost 4 bases, and 9 bases had no gene match. The CDR3 is CSVGRSGGSTDTQYF. The CDR3 bases are TGCAGCGTTGGGCGGAGCGGGGGTTCAACAGATACGCAGTATTTT.

The rearrangement joins TRBV5-6 to TRBJ1-5; D call uncertain. The germline V gene has CDR1 SGHDT and CDR2 YYEEEE. V was shortened by 0 bases and J by 8 bases, with 9 bases between the two germline ends. This CDR3 spans 13 amino acids. CDR3 DNA sequence: TGTGCCAGCAGCTTGGCCTGGGAGGAGCCCCAGCATTTT. Amino acid sequence: CASSLAWEEPQHF.

The V gene is TRBV5-1, the J gene TRBJ2-7; tentative D call: TRBD1 (6 bases). The CDR3 totals 14 residues. Trimming left V 0 bases short and J 0 bases short, with 7 bases between. Germline CDR1 reads SGHRS; CDR2 reads YFSETQ. CDR3 in amino acids: CASSLGGPSYEQYF. The CDR3 DNA is TGCGCCAGCAGCTTGGGGGGGCCCTCCTACGAGCAGTACTTC.